The 10 T cell receptor beta chains presented below share a single source sample, sequenced in a study of blood T cell repertoires in COVID-19 (dated by TCRdb to 2019 to 2021). Library generation was performed with the immunoSEQ multiplex PCR assay. TCRdb took this table from immuneACCESS and kept in-frame rearrangements with V and J called. Such tables lack part of the clones; where checked against another copy, unresolved V genes explain under half of the gap, and the rest is unexplained. The sample table records hundreds of thousands of clones; 80% to 90% of these occur just once. Of the sample, over 0.7% is held by the ten largest clones. Sequenced material: peripheral blood. These TCRs come from a man younger than 35 with COVID-19, enrolled during active disease.

The CDR3 DNA reads TGTGCCAGCAGCTTAGCACTACGGGAGACCCAGTACTTC. It is translated as CASSLALRETQYF. This chain uses TRBV7-9 with TRBJ2-5; D gene unclear. In germline, CDR1 is SEHNR, CDR2 FQNEAQ (reference sequence). The length of the CDR3 is 13 residues. V was cut by 0 bases and J by 5 bases, with 7 bases left in between.

This chain connects TRBV7-9 to TRBJ2-5; 16 bases fit TRBD2. The CDR3 contains 16 residues. The trim removed 11 bases at V and 5 bases at J, leaving 11 bases unmatched. The germline CDR1 and CDR2 sequences are SEHNR and FQNEAQ (reference sequence). The DNA of the CDR3 is TGTGCCGCCGTGGGACTAGCGGGAGGGCCGAGGGAGACCCAGTACTTC. This gives the protein CAAVGLAGGPRETQYF. The complete variable domain, with remaining parts taken from reference TRBV7-9 and TRBJ2-5, reads DTGVSQNPRHKITKRGQNVTFRCDPISEHNRLYWYRQTLGQGPEFLTYFQNEAQLEKSRLLSDRFSAERPKGSFSTLEIQRTEQGDSAMYLCAAVGLAGGPRETQYFGPGTRLLVL.

A single count supports this clone. The gene calls are TRBV3-1 (or the pseudogene TRBV3-2) and TRBJ2-3; 9 bases align to TRBD2. The CDR3 extends over 17 amino acids. Germline CDR1 reads LGHDT; CDR2 reads YNNKEL (reference sequence). The junction had 10 bases not matched to a gene; V was cut back by 4 bases and J by 2 bases. The CDR3 loop is CASSRTLAGANTDTQYF. The CDR3 coding sequence is TGTGCCAGCAGCCGAACCTTAGCGGGGGCCAACACAGATACGCAGTATTTT.

The chain uses TRBV15 and TRBJ2-1; TRBD2 agrees at 14 bases. The V segment lost 0 bases and the J segment 6 bases; nucleotides outside the gene matches: 4. Germline CDR1 reads LNHNV; CDR2 reads YYDKDF (reference sequence). The CDR3 extends over 17 amino acids. CDR3 sequence reads: CATSRDRLAGGRNEQFF. CDR3 nucleotide sequence: TGTGCCACCAGCAGAGATAGACTAGCGGGGGGGCGCAATGAGCAGTTCTTC.

The CDR3 spells CASSRLGFQETQYF. CDR3 nucleotides: TGTGCCAGCAGCCGACTCGGATTCCAAGAGACCCAGTACTTC. This chain joins TRBV7-9 and TRBJ2-5, with D unclear. Trimming took off 5 bases at V and 1 base at J, with 11 bases between the two ends. In germline, CDR1 is SEHNR, CDR2 FQNEAQ (reference sequence). The CDR3 runs 14 residues. Full variable domain (missing parts from reference TRBV7-9 and TRBJ2-5): DTGVSQNPRHKITKRGQNVTFRCDPISEHNRLYWYRQTLGQGPEFLTYFQNEAQLEKSRLLSDRFSAERPKGSFSTLEIQRTEQGDSAMYLCASSRLGFQETQYFGPGTRLLVL.

The chain employs TRBV18 and TRBJ2-2; D unresolved. V lost 3 bases, J lost 5 bases, and 10 bases lay in between. CDR3 length: 14 residues. Germline CDR1 is KGHSH and CDR2 is LQKENI. CDR3 sequence (DNA): TGTGCCAGCTCACCGTCAGTTTCAACCGGGGAGCTGTTTTTT. Amino acid sequence: CASSPSVSTGELFF.

V is TRBV29-1 and J is TRBJ1-5; no firm D call. With 5 bases removed from V and 6 bases from J, the gap between germline ends came to 14 bases. The germline V gene has CDR1 SQVTM and CDR2 ANQGSEA. The CDR3 has 13 residues. CDR3 region: CSVPYGPCQPQHF. The CDR3 DNA follows: TGCAGCGTTCCCTATGGTCCGTGTCAGCCCCAGCATTTT.

The CDR3 nucleotides are TGCGCCAGCAGCCAAGATGGCCAGATGAACACTGAAGCTTTCTTT. Protein: CASSQDGQMNTEAFF. This chain links TRBV4-1 with TRBJ1-1; D gene ambiguous. V was cut by 0 bases and J by 0 bases, with 8 bases left in between. Germline V gives CDR1 MGHRA, CDR2 YSYEKL. The CDR3 has 15 residues.

V is TRBV18 and J is TRBJ2-3; 11 bases agree with TRBD2. The CDR3 has 16 amino acids. Trimming took 6 bases from V and 6 from J; bases not matched to a gene: 11. CDR1 is KGHSH, CDR2 LQKENI, per germline. The CDR3 sequence is CASSLADSSGGDTQYF. The DNA for the CDR3 is TGTGCCAGCTCGCTCGCAGACTCTAGCGGGGGGGATACGCAGTATTTT.

This chain links TRBV14 with TRBJ1-2, with TRBD1 matching 8 bases. CDR3 length: 15 residues. J was trimmed by 5 bases and V by 0 bases; bases with no gene match: 5. Germline lookup yields CDR1 SGHDN and CDR2 FVKESK. The CDR3 loop is CASSQDGQGPYGYTF. DNA for the CDR3: TGTGCCAGCAGCCAAGACGGACAGGGCCCATATGGCTACACCTTC. The variable domain in full, with the rest retrieved from reference TRBV14 and TRBJ1-2, is EAGVTQFPSHSVIEKGQTVTLRCDPISGHDNLYWYRRVMGKEIKFLLHFVKESKQDESGMPNNRFLAERTGGTYSTLKVQPAELEDSGVYFCASSQDGQGPYGYTFGSGTRLTVV.